This T cell receptor beta chain was captured in a study of beta chain features in type 1 diabetes. V lost 4 bases, J lost 4 bases, and 14 bases lay in between. This CDR3 is 14 amino acids long. The germline V gene encodes CDR1 SGHNT and CDR2 YYREEE (reference sequence). Reverse transcription of all isolated RNA meant that expressed TCRB transcripts were sequenced. Sequencing was performed with immunoSEQ multiplex PCR; in TCRdb, only in-frame clones are kept and a portion is missing. The sample includes roughly 310,000 clones, 11% seen only once; the top ten take more than 0.015%. The sequenced sample consisted of naive CD4+ T cells from blood. This sequence was found in a woman aged 25 to 39 in good health. The chain recombines TRBV5-4 with TRBJ1-2; tentatively, D is TRBD1 (5 bases). The CDR3 sequence: CASSNRQFFYGYTF. CDR3 DNA: TGTGCCAGCAGCAATAGACAGTTTTTCTATGGCTACACCTTC.